This section outlines one TCR beta chain sequence together with its context. This clonotype appeared many times. Its antigen is unknown. No qualities accompany the bases; no much larger clone lies one base away. Libraries were prepared through 5' RACE. The instrument was a NextSeq 500. The TCR library protocol attached unique molecular identifiers to individual cDNA molecules to correct for sequencing error and PCR bias. TCR alpha and beta chains were both sequenced, and the abundances of alpha and beta sequences in each sample were closely correlated with each other. Regarding the original processing steps: Decombinator V4 was used to annotate TCR sequences for V gene, J gene and CDR3. Expanded TCRs were defined as changing significantly between any two time points under a Poisson model with p below 0.0001. TCR abundances were normalised to the total number of TCRs sequenced per sample and expressed as counts per million. TRAV1-2 paired with TRAJ12, TRAJ20 or TRAJ33 defined MAIT TCRs, while TRAV10 paired with TRAJ18 defined iNKT TCRs. VDJdb, accessed 1 November 2021, was searched for CMV, EBV and SARS-CoV-2 annotated TCRs, with TCRs annotated for multiple antigens excluded. TCRdb applied fastp at Q25 and MiXCR to the public reads, then kept only in-frame beta chains. Here each entry gathers all rows of one CDR3 protein and keeps the most common genes and DNA. The V and J calls and clone size are TCRdb's, not the authors'. Within this sample are some 66,000 distinct CDR3 sequences, with approximately 12% of them counted one time only. In total, the top ten clones hold under 4.5% of the sample.

This specimen belongs to a study of early T cells in non-severe SARS-CoV-2 infection (dated by TCRdb to the early 2020s). Concerning the study at large: Because TCR sequencing was done on bulk RNA from unsorted whole blood, the alpha and beta chains could not be paired.

The full study reports these points: VDJdb matching was skewed toward anti-spike CD8 responses and likely underestimated virus-specific expansions, missing private and CD4 specificities.

Set within a cohort of healthcare workers in London, UK, this nested case-control study involved weekly PCR testing of nasopharyngeal swabs along with blood sampling. Healthcare workers were recruited between 23 and 31 March 2020, during the week of the UK lockdown, and were followed weekly for up to about 15 weeks. Trimmed from V: 3 bases; trimmed from J: 6 bases; junction bases lacking a gene match: 9. Sequences WSHSY (CDR1) and SAAADI (CDR2) are obtained from the germline V gene. Taken from cysteine to phenylalanine, the CDR3 has 15 residues. The read is trimmed to its CDR3 DNA, 45 bases read in frame from base 1.

Material for sequencing was whole blood. This TCR derives from an adult who was a healthcare worker with PCR-confirmed SARS-CoV-2 infection or an uninfected control (not recorded which). The chain is assembled from TRBV10-2 and TRBJ2-7; 9 middle bases align to TRBD1. The nucleotides read TGCGCCAGCAGTGAAGTTGGACAGGGGAGAGGCGAGCAGTACTTC. Translation gives CASSEVGQGRGEQYF.